This T cell receptor (beta chain) appears in the sequencing data of a study of beta chain features in type 1 diabetes. Expressed TCRB transcripts were sequenced because the entire RNA isolate underwent reverse transcription. Sequencing used immunoSEQ multiplex PCR; TCRdb keeps in-frame clones, though not all of them. Among around 150,000 clones listed, over 55% were seen once. Study results and caveats: In all four CD4+ subsets, TCRB CDR3 length was significantly, moderately reduced in type 1 diabetes.

With 1 base removed from V and 8 bases from J, the gap between germline ends came to 8 bases. CDR3 length: 11 residues. Germline V gene data show CDR1 as GTSNPN and CDR2 as SVGIG (reference sequence). In its sample, this clone was seen a few times. Antigen specificity is unknown. The source material was naive CD4+ T cells from blood. This sequence joins TRBV30 and TRBJ2-5; no firm D call. This receptor was identified in a man between 25 and 39 years old with type 1 diabetes. The DNA of the CDR3 is TGTGCCTGGAGTGGGACGTCAACCCAGTACTTC. Amino acid sequence: CAWSGTSTQYF.